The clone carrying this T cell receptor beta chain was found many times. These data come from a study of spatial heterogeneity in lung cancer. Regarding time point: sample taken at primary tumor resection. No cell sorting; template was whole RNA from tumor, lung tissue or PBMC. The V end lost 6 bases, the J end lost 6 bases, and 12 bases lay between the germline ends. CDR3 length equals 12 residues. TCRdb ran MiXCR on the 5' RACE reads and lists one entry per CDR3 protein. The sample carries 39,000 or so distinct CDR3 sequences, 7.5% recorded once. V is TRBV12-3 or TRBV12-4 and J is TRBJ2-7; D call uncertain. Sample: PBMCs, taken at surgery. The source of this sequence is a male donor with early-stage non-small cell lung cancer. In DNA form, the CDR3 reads TGTGCCAGCAGCCGAGGACCCCTCGAGCAGTACTTC. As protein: CASSRGPLEQYF.